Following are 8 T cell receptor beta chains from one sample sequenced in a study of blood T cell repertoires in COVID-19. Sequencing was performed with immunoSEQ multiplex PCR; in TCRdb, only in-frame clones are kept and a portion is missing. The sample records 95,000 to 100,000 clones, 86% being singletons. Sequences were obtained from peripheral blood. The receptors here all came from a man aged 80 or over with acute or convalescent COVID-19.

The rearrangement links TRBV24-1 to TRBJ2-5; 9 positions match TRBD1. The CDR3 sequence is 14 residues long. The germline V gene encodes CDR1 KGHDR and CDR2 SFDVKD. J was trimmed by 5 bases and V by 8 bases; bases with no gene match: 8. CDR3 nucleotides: TGTGCCACCACGGGACAGGGTTATGGGGAGACCCAGTACTTC. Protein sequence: CATTGQGYGETQYF.

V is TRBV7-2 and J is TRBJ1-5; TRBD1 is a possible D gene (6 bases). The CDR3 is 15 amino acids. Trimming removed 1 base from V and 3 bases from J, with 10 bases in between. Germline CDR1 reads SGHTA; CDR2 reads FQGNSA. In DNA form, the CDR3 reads TGTGCCAGCAGCTTAGGAGGGACACCCAATCAGCCCCAGCATTTT. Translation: CASSLGGTPNQPQHF.

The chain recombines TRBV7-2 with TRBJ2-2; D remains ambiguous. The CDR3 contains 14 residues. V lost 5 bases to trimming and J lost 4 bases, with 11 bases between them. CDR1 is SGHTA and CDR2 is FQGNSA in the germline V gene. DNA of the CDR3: TGTGCCAGCAGCCCCGGGTCGATCACCGGGGAGCTGTTTTTT. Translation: CASSPGSITGELFF.

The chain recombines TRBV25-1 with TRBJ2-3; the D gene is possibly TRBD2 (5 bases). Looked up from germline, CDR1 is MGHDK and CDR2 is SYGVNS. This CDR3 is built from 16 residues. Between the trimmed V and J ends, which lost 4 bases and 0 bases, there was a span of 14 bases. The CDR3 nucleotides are TGTGCCAGCAGTGGGGCACGACTATATAGCACAGATACGCAGTATTTT. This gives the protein CASSGARLYSTDTQYF.

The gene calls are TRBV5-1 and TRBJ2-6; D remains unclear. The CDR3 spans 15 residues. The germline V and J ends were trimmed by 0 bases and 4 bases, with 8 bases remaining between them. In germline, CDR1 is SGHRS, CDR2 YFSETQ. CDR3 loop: CASSLGSEGANVLTF. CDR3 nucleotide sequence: TGCGCCAGCAGCTTGGGGTCTGAGGGGGCCAACGTCCTGACTTTC.

The CDR3 region is CASSQTGLYEQYF. In nucleotides, the CDR3 is TGTGCCAGCAGCCAGACAGGGCTTTACGAGCAGTACTTC. V and J are TRBV6-2 or TRBV6-3 and TRBJ2-7; TRBD1 aligns across 7 bases. CDR3 size: 13 residues. After removal of 6 bases from V and 4 bases from J, the junction contained 6 bases not matched to a gene. CDR1 MNHEY and CDR2 SVGEGT come from the germline V gene.

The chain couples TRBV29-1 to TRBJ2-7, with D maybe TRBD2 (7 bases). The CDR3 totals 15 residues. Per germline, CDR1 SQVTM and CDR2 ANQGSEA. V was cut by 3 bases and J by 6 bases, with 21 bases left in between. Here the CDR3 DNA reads TGCAGCGTTGATCGGGGGGCGGGACTCCTCTCCGAGCAGTACTTC. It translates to CSVDRGAGLLSEQYF.

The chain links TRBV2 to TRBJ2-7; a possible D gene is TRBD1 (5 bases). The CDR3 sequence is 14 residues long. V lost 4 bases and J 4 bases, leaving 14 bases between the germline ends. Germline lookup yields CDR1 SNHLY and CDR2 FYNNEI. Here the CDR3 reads CASSVGLGAYEQYF. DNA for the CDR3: TGTGCCAGCAGTGTTGGCCTAGGGGCGTACGAGCAGTACTTC.